This T cell receptor beta chain was identified in a study of T cells after yellow fever vaccination. Study as a whole: Fractions of low cell number were prepared using SMART-Seq v4 Ultra Low Input.

A 5'RACE template-switching step, the method used to make TCR cDNA, added a universal primer site and UMIs. Using its own MiXCR run on the 5' RACE reads, TCRdb lists one record per CDR3 protein. Of about 120,000 distinct CDR3 sequences listed, almost 9% are singletons. Comment on this clonotype: The antigen remains undetermined.

Findings and limits, study-wide: Reappearance after the booster was observed for most primary-vaccination clones (around 96% CD4, less than 90% CD8). Only a minor proportion of clonotypes was detected across both CD4 and CD8 compartments.

This receptor was taken from a man between 18 and 29 years old who received the YFV17D yellow fever vaccine. Sequences were derived from CD8+ T cells sorted from PBMCs, sampled on the day of the yellow fever booster vaccination.

The chain's CDR3 is CASSQDWSNQPQHF. In DNA, the CDR3 is TGCGCCAGCAGCCAAGATTGGAGCAATCAGCCCCAGCATTTT. The rearrangement uses TRBV4-3 and TRBJ1-5; D is uncertain. The length of the CDR3 is 14 residues. Looked up from germline, CDR1 is LGHNA and CDR2 is YSLEER. V was clipped by 0 bases and J by 1 base, with 4 bases between them.